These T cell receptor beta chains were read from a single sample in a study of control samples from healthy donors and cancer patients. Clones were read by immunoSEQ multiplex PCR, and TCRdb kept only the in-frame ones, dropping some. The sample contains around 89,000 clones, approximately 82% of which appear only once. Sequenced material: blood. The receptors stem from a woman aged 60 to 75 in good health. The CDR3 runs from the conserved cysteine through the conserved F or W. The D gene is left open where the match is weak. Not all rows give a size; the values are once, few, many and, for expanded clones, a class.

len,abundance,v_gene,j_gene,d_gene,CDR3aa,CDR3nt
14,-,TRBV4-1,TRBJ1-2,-,CASSQAAGYYGYTF,TGCGCCAGCAGCCAAGCTGCAGGGTACTATGGCTACACCTTC
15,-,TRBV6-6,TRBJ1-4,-,CASSYLQGSNEKLFF,TGTGCCAGCAGTTACCTACAGGGCTCAAATGAAAAACTGTTTTTT
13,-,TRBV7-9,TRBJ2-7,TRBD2,CASGTSGGYEQYF,TGTGCCAGCGGGACTAGCGGGGGATACGAGCAGTACTTC
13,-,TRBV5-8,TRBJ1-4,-,CASSLIKGEKLFF,TGTGCCAGCAGCTTGATTAAGGGGGAAAAACTGTTTTTT
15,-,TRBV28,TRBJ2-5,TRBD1,CASSTPRTGQETQYF,TGTGCCAGCAGTACCCCCCGGACAGGGCAAGAGACCCAGTACTTC
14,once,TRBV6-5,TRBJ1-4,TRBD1,CASSRGQSNEKLFF,TGTGCCAGCAGCAGGGGGCAAAGTAATGAAAAACTGTTTTTT
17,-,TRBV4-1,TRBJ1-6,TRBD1,CASSQEGGTGLDSPLHF,TGCGCCAGCAGCCAAGAGGGGGGGACAGGGCTTGATTCACCCCTCCACTTT
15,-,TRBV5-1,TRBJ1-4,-,CASSLASATNEKLFF,TGCGCCAGCAGCCTGGCCTCCGCAACTAATGAAAAACTGTTTTTT
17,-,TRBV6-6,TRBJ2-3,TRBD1,CASSPPPGQGTSDTQYF,TGTGCCAGCAGTCCTCCTCCGGGACAGGGGACTTCAGATACGCAGTATTTT
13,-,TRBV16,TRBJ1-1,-,CASSQTGTGEAFF,TGTGCCAGCAGCCAAACTGGGACGGGTGAAGCTTTCTTT
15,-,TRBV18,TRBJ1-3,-,CASSPTAGAGNTIYF,TGTGCCAGCTCACCTACCGCAGGGGCAGGAAACACCATATATTTT
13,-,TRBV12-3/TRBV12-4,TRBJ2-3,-,CASTGGGTDTQYF,TGTGCCAGCACGGGGGGCGGGACAGATACGCAGTATTTT
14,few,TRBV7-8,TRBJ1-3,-,CASSLGQPGNTIYF,TGTGCCAGCAGCTTAGGACAGCCGGGAAACACCATATATTTT
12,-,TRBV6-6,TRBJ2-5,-,CASSDPGETQYF,TGTGCCAGCAGTGATCCGGGCGAGACCCAGTACTTC
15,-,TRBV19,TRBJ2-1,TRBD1,CASSITGTGNNEQFF,TGTGCCAGTAGTATCACCGGGACAGGGAACAATGAGCAGTTCTTC
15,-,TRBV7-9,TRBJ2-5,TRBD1,CASSGTGGVGKTQYF,TGTGCCAGCAGCGGGACAGGGGGCGTTGGAAAGACCCAGTACTTC
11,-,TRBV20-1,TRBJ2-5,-,CSAMKSETQYF,TGCAGTGCTATGAAAAGCGAGACCCAGTACTTC
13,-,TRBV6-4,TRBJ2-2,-,CASSARGTGELFF,TGTGCCAGCAGTGCCCGGGGGACCGGGGAGCTGTTTTTT
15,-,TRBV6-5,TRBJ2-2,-,CASSYSQGGTGELFF,TGTGCCAGCAGTTACTCTCAGGGGGGCACCGGGGAGCTGTTTTTT
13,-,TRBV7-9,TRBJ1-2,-,CASSFVGAGGYTF,TGTGCCAGCAGCTTTGTGGGGGCAGGGGGCTACACCTTC
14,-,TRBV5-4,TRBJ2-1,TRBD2,CASSWEASGVLQFF,TGTGCCAGCAGTTGGGAGGCTAGCGGGGTTCTGCAGTTCTTC
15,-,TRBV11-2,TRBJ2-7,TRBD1,CASSLVGQGAYEQYF,TGTGCCAGCAGCTTGGTGGGACAGGGGGCCTACGAGCAGTACTTC
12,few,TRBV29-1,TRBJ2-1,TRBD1,CSVRQGPNEQFF,TGCAGCGTTCGACAGGGCCCCAATGAGCAGTTCTTC
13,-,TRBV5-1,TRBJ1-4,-,CASSVGGNEKLFF,TGCGCCAGCAGTGTAGGGGGGAATGAAAAACTGTTTTTT
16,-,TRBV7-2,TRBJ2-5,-,CASSLGSRQGGETQYF,TGTGCCAGCAGCTTAGGGTCTAGGCAGGGGGGGGAGACCCAGTACTTC
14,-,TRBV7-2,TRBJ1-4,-,CASSWAGHNEKLFF,TGTGCCAGCAGTTGGGCGGGTCATAATGAAAAACTGTTTTTT
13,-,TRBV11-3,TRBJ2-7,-,CASSPRHGGEQYF,TGTGCCAGCAGCCCTCGACACGGAGGCGAGCAGTACTTC
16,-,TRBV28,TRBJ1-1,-,CASTLIGEGTRTEAFF,TGTGCCAGCACCCTAATAGGGGAGGGAACGCGCACTGAAGCTTTCTTT
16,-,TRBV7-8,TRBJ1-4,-,CASSSQVAGAGEKLFF,TGTGCCAGCAGCTCCCAGGTGGCGGGGGCGGGTGAAAAACTGTTTTTT
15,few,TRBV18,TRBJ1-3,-,CASSPPSQGGNTIYF,TGTGCCAGCTCACCACCGTCGCAGGGCGGAAACACCATATATTTT
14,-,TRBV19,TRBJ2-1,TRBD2,CASAVAGGRNEQFF,TGTGCCAGTGCCGTAGCGGGAGGAAGGAATGAGCAGTTCTTC
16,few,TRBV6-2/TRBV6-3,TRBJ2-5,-,CASSYPGDRSKKTQYF,TGTGCCAGCAGTTATCCCGGGGATAGGAGTAAAAAGACCCAGTACTTC